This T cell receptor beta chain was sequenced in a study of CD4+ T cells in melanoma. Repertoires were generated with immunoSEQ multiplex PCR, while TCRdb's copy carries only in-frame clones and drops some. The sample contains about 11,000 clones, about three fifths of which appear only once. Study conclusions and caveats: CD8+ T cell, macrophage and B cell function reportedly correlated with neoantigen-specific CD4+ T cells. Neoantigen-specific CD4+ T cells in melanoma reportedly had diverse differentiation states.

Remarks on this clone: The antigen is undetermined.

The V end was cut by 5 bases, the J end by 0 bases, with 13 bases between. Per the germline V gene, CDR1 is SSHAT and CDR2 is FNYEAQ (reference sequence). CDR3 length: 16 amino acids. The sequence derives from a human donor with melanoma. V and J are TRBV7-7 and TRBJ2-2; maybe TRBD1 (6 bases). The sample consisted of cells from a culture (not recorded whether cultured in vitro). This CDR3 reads CASSEYTGSNTGELFF. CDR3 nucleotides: TGTGCCAGCAGCGAATATACAGGGTCGAACACCGGGGAGCTGTTTTTT.